Below, 17 T cell receptor beta chains from the same sample are listed, as sequenced in a study of cytomegalovirus exposure and HLA in healthy donors. Profiled with immunoSEQ multiplex PCR; TCRdb holds only in-frame clones, not every one. The profile shows roughly 120,000 clones, approximately 89% of them singletons. The sequencing input was PBMCs. All receptors come from a man aged 25-45 years in good health and CMV-seronegative.

The CDR3 protein is CASSLMENHNEQFF. CDR3 DNA sequence: TGCGCCAGCAGCTTGATGGAGAACCACAATGAGCAGTTCTTC. The chain combines TRBV5-1 with TRBJ2-1; D uncertain. The ends were cut back, 1 base at V and 5 bases at J, with 10 bases in the middle. Germline V gene sequence: CDR1 SGHRS, CDR2 YFSETQ. This CDR3 has 14 amino acids. The variable domain in full, with the rest retrieved from reference TRBV5-1 and TRBJ2-1, is KAGVTQTPRYLIKTRGQQVTLSCSPISGHRSVSWYQQTPGQGLQFLFEYFSETQRNKGNFPGRFSGRQFSNSRSEMNVSTLELGDSALYLCASSLMENHNEQFFGPGTRLTVL.

V is TRBV11-3 and J is TRBJ2-2; TRBD2 agrees at 11 bases. CDR1 SGHNT and CDR2 YENEEA come from the germline V gene. Trimming removed 5 bases from V and 6 bases from J; junction bases left unmatched: 8. This CDR3 has 16 residues. CDR3 protein: CASSNRGLAAPGELFF. CDR3 coding DNA: TGTGCCAGCAGCAATCGGGGACTAGCGGCCCCCGGGGAGCTGTTTTTT.

Here the CDR3 reads CASSLGTSGRTGELFF. The CDR3 bases are TGCGCCAGCAGCTTGGGGACTAGCGGGCGGACCGGGGAGCTGTTTTTT. The J gene is TRBJ2-2, the V gene TRBV5-1; the match to TRBD2 covers 11 bases. V dropped 0 bases and J dropped 5; count of bases not matched to a gene: 3. The CDR3 loop spans 16 amino acids. The germline gives CDR1 SGHRS, CDR2 YFSETQ.

This sequence joins TRBV27 and TRBJ1-6; 7 bases agree with TRBD1. This CDR3 has 16 amino acids. The J segment lost 9 bases and the V segment lost 6 bases, leaving 14 bases of the junction unmatched. Per the germline V gene, CDR1 is MNHEY and CDR2 is SMNVEV (reference sequence). DNA of the CDR3: TGTGCCAGCAGCACTACTCCGAGGACAGGAACTTCACCCCTCCACTTT. Amino acids: CASSTTPRTGTSPLHF.

V gene TRBV5-6 combines with J gene TRBJ1-6, with D unclear. Trimming left V 4 bases short and J 10 bases short, with 15 bases between. The CDR3 length is 14 residues. CDR1 and CDR2 from the germline V gene are SGHDT and YYEEEE. The CDR3 coding sequence is TGTGCCAGCAGCCCGGACCGGGAGTTGTCACCCCTCCACTTT. The encoded protein is CASSPDRELSPLHF.

This clone was seen a handful of times. The chain links TRBV7-9 to TRBJ1-6; D not certain. The CDR3 sequence is 16 residues long. V lost 1 base and J lost 7, with 14 bases in between. The V gene's germline CDR1 is SEHNR and CDR2 FQNEAQ (reference sequence). The CDR3 DNA follows: TGTGCCAGCAGCTTAGATCTAGCACCGTTGAATTCACCCCTCCACTTT. Translating it yields CASSLDLAPLNSPLHF.

This rearrangement joins TRBV6-6 to TRBJ1-2; 7 bases fit TRBD1. The CDR3 totals 16 residues. Germline CDR1 and CDR2: MNHNY and SVGAGI (reference sequence). Trimming at V came to 5 bases and at J to 3 bases, leaving 12 bases not matched to a gene. CDR3 loop: CASSGLRQGSDYGYTF. CDR3 bases: TGTGCCAGCAGTGGCTTAAGACAGGGCTCTGACTATGGCTACACCTTC.

The chain combines TRBV6-4 with TRBJ2-1; TRBD1 agrees at 9 bases. The V segment lost 4 bases and the J segment 7 bases; nucleotides outside the gene matches: 11. The CDR3 contains 16 residues. Germline CDR1 reads MRHNA; CDR2 reads SNTAGT. CDR3 sequence reads: CASSALPGQGTNEQFF. The CDR3 region has the DNA TGTGCCAGCAGTGCTTTGCCGGGACAGGGAACGAATGAGCAGTTCTTC.

The CDR3 DNA reads TGTGCCAGCAGCTCATGGACTAGCGCGAGCACCGGGGAGCTGTTTTTT. It is translated as CASSSWTSASTGELFF. V gene TRBV7-8 combines with J gene TRBJ2-2; 9 nucleotides align to TRBD2. J gave up 4 bases and V 4 bases, and 7 bases lay outside the gene matches. The CDR3 totals 16 residues. In germline, CDR1 is SGHVS, CDR2 FQNEAQ.

CDR3 in amino acids: CASSLGQRGGQETQYF. For the CDR3, the DNA is TGTGCCAGCAGCTTAGGCCAGCGGGGGGGACAAGAGACCCAGTACTTC. The chain links TRBV7-2 to TRBJ2-5; 10 bases match TRBD2. The CDR3 has 16 residues. V was pared by 1 base and J by 2 bases, with 4 bases of the junction left unmatched. From germline, CDR1 is SGHTA and CDR2 FQGNSA.

This clone came up once. The genes are TRBV5-4 and TRBJ1-4; TRBD1 matches at 9 bases. J lost 7 bases, V lost 0 bases, and 7 bases had no gene match. Looked up from germline, CDR1 is SGHNT and CDR2 is YYREEE (reference sequence). The length of the CDR3 is 16 residues. The CDR3: CASSLGGTGGFEKLFF. The CDR3 DNA reads as TGTGCCAGCAGCTTGGGAGGAACAGGGGGCTTTGAAAAACTGTTTTTT.

As DNA, the CDR3 is TGCGCCAGCAGCCAAGATCGGGACAGGGGTTCACCCCTCCACTTT. The encoded protein is CASSQDRDRGSPLHF. This chain uses TRBV4-1 with TRBJ1-6; 10 bases are a match to TRBD1. Germline trimming cut 0 bases from V and 9 bases from J; bases unmatched to any gene: 2. There are 15 residues in the CDR3. The germline CDR1 and CDR2 sequences are MGHRA and YSYEKL.

This rearrangement joins TRBV4-1 to TRBJ1-3; 9 positions match TRBD1. With 2 bases clipped from V and 5 bases from J, the junction kept 7 bases outside the gene matches. The CDR3 sequence is 16 residues long. Per the germline V gene, CDR1 is MGHRA and CDR2 is YSYEKL. Written as DNA, the CDR3 is TGCGCCAGCAGCCAAAACAGGGACAGGGTGAGAAACACCATATATTTT. Amino acid sequence: CASSQNRDRVRNTIYF.

DNA for the CDR3: TGTGCCAGCAGCTTTGTAGGGACAGGGACCTATGGCTACACCTTC. Protein sequence: CASSFVGTGTYGYTF. The chain recombines TRBV7-9 with TRBJ1-2, with TRBD1 matching 9 bases. Germline trimming cut 3 bases from V and 4 bases from J; bases unmatched to any gene: 6. This CDR3 comprises 15 residues. Germline assignment: CDR1 SEHNR and CDR2 FQNEAQ (reference sequence).

The chain recombines TRBV5-1 with TRBJ2-5, with D unresolved. Germline loops: CDR1 SGHRS, CDR2 YFSETQ. The CDR3 consists of 14 residues. The V gene lost 4 bases and the J gene lost 2 bases, with 12 bases spanning the gap. As DNA, the CDR3 is TGCGCCAGCAGCCAGATCGAAAAGCAAGAGACCCAGTACTTC. Translated, it gives CASSQIEKQETQYF.

The chain uses TRBV2 and TRBJ1-5, with D maybe TRBD1 (5 bases). Germline CDR1 is SNHLY and CDR2 is FYNNEI. The CDR3 runs 14 residues. Deletions cut 5 bases from V and 7 bases from J, with 15 bases between. CDR3 DNA: TGTGCCAGCAGTTATACTACAGGTGGACAGCCCCAGCATTTT. It is translated as CASSYTTGGQPQHF.

The genes are TRBV27 and TRBJ2-1, with D hard to call. V was shortened by 5 bases and J by 4 bases, with 3 bases between the two germline ends. CDR3 length: 11 residues. Per germline, CDR1 MNHEY and CDR2 SMNVEV (reference sequence). The CDR3 region has the DNA TGTGCCAGCAGTCAATACAATGAGCAGTTCTTC. Its translation: CASSQYNEQFF.